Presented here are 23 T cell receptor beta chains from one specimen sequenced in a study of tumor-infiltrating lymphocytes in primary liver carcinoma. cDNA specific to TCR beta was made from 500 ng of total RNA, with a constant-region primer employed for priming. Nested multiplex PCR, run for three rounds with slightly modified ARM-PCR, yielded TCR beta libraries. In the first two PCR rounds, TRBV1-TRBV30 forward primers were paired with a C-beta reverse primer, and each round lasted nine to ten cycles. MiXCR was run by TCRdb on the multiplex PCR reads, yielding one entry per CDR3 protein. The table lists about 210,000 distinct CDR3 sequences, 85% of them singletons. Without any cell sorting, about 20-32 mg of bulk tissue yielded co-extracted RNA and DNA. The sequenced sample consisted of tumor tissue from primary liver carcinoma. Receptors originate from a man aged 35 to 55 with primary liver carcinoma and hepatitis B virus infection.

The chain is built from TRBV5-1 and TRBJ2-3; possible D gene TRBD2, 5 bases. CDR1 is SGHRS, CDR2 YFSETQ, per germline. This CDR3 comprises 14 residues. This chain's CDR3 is CISSLAGGADTQYF. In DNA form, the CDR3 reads TGCATCAGCAGCTTGGCTGGAGGCGCAGATACGCAGTATTTT. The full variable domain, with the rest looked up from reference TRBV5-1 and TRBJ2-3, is KAGVTQTPRYLIKTRGQQVTLSCSPISGHRSVSWYQQTPGQGLQFLFEYFSETQRNKGNFPGRFSGRQFSNSRSEMNVSTLELGDSALYLCISSLAGGADTQYFGPGTRLTVL.

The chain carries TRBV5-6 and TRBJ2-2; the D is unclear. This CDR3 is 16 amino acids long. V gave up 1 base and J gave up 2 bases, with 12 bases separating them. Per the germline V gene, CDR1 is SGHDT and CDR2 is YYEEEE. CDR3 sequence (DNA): TGTGCCAGCAGCTTGCCCTATCACAATAACACCGGGGAGCTGTTTTTT. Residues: CASSLPYHNNTGELFF.

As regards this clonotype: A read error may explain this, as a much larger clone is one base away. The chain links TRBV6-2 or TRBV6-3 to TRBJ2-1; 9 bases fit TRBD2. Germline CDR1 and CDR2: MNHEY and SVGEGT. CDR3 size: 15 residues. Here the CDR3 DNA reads TGTGCCAGCAGTAAATATAGCGGGAGCTACGATGAGCAGTTCTTC. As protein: CASSKYSGSYDEQFF.

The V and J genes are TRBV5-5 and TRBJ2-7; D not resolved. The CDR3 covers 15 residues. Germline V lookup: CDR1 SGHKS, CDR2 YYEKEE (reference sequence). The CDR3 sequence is CSSSPRLASSYEQYF. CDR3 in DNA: TGTAGCAGCAGCCCCCGTCTGGCTAGCTCCTACGAGCAGTACTTC.

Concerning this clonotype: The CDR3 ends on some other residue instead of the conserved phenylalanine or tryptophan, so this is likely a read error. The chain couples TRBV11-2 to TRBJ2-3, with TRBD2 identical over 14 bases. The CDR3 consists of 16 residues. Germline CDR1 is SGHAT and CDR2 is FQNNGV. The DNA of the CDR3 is TGTGCTAGCAGTTCCCCGGGACTAGCGGGAGTGGATACGCAGTATTGT. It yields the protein CASSSPGLAGVDTQYC.

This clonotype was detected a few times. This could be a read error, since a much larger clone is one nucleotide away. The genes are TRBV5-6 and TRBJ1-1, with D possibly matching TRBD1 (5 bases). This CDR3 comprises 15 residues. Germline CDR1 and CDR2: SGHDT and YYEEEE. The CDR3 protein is CTSSASTAVGLSAFF. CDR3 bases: TGTACCAGCAGCGCCTCGACAGCCGTTGGTCTCTCAGCTTTCTTT.

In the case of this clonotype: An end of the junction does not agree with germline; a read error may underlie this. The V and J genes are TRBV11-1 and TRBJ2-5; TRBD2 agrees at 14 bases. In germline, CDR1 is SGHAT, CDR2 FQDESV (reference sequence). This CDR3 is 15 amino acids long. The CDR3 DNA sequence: TGTGCCAGCACCCTCATGGGACTAGCGGGAGAGACCCAGCATTTC. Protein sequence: CASTLMGLAGETQHF.

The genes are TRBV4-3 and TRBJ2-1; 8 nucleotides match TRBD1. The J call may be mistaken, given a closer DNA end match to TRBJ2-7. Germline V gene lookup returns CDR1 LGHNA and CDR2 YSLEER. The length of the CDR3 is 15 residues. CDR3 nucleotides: TGCGCCAGCAGCCAATTTCAGGGGGCTAGCGATCAGCAGTACTTC. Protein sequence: CASSQFQGASDQQYF.

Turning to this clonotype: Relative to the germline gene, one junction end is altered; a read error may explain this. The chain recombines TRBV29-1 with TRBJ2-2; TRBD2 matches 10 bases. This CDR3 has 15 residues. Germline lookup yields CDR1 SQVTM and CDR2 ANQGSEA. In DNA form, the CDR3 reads TGCACCGTTGGGACTAGCGCGGTGAACACCGGGGAGCTGTTTTTC. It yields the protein CTVGTSAVNTGELFF.

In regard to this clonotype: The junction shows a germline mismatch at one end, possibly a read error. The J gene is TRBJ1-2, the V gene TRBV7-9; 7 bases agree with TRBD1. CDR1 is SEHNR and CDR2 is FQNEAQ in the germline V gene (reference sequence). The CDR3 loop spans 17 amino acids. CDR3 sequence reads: CASSSRPQGGRSYGYVF. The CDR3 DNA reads TGTGCCAGCAGCTCCAGACCCCAGGGGGGGCGCAGCTATGGCTACGTCTTC. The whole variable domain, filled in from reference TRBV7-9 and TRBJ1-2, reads DTGVSQNPRHKITKRGQNVTFRCDPISEHNRLYWYRQTLGQGPEFLTYFQNEAQLEKSRLLSDRFSAERPKGSFSTLEIQRTEQGDSAMYLCASSSRPQGGRSYGYVFGSGTRLTVV.

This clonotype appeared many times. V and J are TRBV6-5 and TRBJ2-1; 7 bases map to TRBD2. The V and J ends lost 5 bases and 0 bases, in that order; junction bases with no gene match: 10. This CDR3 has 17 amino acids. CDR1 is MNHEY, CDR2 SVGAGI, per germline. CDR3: CASSPARGVSSYNEQFF. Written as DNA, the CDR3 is TGTGCCAGCAGTCCCGCTCGGGGGGTTAGCTCCTACAATGAGCAGTTCTTC.

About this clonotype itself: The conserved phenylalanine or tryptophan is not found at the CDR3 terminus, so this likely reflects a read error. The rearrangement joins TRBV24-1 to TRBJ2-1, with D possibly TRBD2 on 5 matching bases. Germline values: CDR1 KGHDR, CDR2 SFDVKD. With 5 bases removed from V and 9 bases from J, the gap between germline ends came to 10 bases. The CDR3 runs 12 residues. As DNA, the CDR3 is TGTGCCACCAGTGCGGGATGGATTGAGCAGTTCTTA. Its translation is CATSAGWIEQFL.

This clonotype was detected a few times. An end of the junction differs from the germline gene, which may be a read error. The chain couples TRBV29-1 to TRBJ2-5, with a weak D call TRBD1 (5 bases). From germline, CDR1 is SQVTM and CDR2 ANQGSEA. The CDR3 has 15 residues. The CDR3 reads CSVEPDMGRQETQYF. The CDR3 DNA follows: TGCAGCGTTGAGCCCGACATGGGGCGGCAAGAGACCCAATACTTC.

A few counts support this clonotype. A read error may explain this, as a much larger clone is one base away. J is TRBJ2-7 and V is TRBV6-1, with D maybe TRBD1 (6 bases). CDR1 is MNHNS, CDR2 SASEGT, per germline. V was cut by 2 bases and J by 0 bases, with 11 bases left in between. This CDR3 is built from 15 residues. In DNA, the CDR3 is TGTGCCAGCAGTGAAACAGACAGGAGCTCCTACGAGCAGTACTTC. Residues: CASSETDRSSYEQYF.

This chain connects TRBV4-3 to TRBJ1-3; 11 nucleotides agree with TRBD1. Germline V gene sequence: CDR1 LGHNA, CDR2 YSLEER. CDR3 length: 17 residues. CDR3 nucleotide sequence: TGCGCTAGCTGCCAAGCACCGGGACAGGGGGCTGGAAACACCATATATTTT. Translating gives CASCQAPGQGAGNTIYF.

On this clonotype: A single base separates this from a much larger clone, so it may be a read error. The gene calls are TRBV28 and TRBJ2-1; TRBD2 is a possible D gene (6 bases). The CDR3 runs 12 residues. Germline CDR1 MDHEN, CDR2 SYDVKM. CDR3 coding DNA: TGTGTCAGCAGCCAAGAAAGGCGGGGGCAGTTCTTC. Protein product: CVSSQERRGQFF.

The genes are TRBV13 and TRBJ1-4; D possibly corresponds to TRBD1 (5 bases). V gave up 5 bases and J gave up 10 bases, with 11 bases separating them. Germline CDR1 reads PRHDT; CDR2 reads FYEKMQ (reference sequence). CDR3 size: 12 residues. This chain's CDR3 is CASSHNRGKLFF. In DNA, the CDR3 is TGTGCCAGCAGCCATAATAGGGGAAAACTGTTTTTT.

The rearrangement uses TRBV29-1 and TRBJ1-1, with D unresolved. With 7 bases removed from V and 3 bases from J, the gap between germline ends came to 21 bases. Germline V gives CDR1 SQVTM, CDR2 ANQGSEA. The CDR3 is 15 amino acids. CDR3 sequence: CSDKEGWGMDTEAFF. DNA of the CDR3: TGCAGCGACAAGGAGGGATGGGGAATGGACACTGAAGCTTTCTTT.

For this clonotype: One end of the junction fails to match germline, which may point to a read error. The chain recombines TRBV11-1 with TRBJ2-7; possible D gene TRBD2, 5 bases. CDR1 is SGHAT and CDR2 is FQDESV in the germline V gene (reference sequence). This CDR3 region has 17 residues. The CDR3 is CASSLGPAGENSHEHYF. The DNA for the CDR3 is TGTGCCAGCAGCTTAGGGCCGGCGGGTGAAAACTCCCACGAGCACTACTTC.

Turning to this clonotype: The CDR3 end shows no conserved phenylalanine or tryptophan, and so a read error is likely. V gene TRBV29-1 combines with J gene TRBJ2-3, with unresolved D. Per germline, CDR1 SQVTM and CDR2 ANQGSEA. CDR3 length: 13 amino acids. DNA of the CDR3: TGCAGCGTGGGCTTAGGAAGCACAGATACACAGTATTCT. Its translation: CSVGLGSTDTQYS.

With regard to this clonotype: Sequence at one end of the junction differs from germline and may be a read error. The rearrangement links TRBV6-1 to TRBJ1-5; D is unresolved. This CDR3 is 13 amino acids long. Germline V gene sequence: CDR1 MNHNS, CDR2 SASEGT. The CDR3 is CASISVLGGTQRF. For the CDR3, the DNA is TGTGCCAGCATTAGCGTCCTTGGCGGAACCCAGCGTTTT.

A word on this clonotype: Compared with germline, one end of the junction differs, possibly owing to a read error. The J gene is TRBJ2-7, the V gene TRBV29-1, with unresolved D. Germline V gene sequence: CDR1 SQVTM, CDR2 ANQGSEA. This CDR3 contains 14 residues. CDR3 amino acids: CSVIRHGHSYEQYF. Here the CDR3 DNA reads TGCAGCGTTATAAGACATGGCCATTCCTACGAGCAGTACTTT.

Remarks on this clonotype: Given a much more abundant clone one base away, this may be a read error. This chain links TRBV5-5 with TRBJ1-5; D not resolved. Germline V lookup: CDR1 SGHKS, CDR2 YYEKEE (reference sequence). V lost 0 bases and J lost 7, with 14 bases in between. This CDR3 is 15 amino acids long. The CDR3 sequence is CASSLADSFEQPQHF. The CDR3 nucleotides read TGTGCCAGCAGCTTGGCCGACTCCTTTGAGCAGCCCCAGCATTTT.